The text below deals with one T cell receptor (beta chain). Repertoires were generated with immunoSEQ multiplex PCR, while TCRdb's copy carries only in-frame clones and drops some. The data contain under 150,000 clones, about 95% of them singletons. Germline loops: CDR1 SNHLY, CDR2 FYNNEI. The CDR3 loop spans 14 amino acids. Trimming shortened V by 2 bases and J by 1 base, and 8 bases separated the two germline ends. This specimen comes from a study of T cell changes during pregnancy in multiple sclerosis. The clonotype originates from a female donor with multiple sclerosis, enrolled in a pregnancy study. The chain combines TRBV2 with TRBJ1-1, with D possibly being TRBD1 (5 bases). Specimen: peripheral blood, collected after pregnancy. CDR3 nucleotides: TGTGCCAGCAGTGAAAGGACATCGAACACTGAAGCTTTCTTT. Protein: CASSERTSNTEAFF.